In its sample, the clone carrying this TCR beta chain was seen a few times. The V segment lost 5 bases and the J segment 12 bases; nucleotides outside the gene matches: 10. Germline CDR1 and CDR2: MNHEY and SMNVEV (reference sequence). The CDR3 contains 13 residues. This record belongs to a study of beta chain features in type 1 diabetes. Sequencing targeted expressed TCRB transcripts, as all isolated RNA had been reverse transcribed. Generated by immunoSEQ multiplex PCR, the TCRdb table keeps only in-frame clones and is missing some. The data contain roughly 350,000 clones, approximately 11% of them singletons.

The origin of this receptor is a woman in her 30s in good health. V is TRBV27 and J is TRBJ2-3; 8 nucleotides align to TRBD1. The sequencing sample was made of naive CD4+ T cells from blood. The CDR3 here is CASSADRGRAQYF. Written as DNA, the CDR3 is TGTGCCAGCAGTGCCGACAGGGGCCGCGCCCAGTATTTT.